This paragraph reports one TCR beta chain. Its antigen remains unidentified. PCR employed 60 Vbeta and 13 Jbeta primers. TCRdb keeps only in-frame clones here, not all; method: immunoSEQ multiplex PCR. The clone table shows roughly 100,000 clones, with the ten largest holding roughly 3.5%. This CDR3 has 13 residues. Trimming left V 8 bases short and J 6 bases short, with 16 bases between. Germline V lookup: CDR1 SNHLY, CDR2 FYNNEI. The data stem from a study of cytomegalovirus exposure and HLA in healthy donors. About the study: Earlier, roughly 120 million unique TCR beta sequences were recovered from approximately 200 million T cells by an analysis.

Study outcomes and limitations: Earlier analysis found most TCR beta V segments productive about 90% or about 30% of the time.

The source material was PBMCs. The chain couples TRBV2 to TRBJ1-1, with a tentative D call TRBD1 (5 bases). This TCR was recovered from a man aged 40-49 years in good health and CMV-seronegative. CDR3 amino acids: CASQGRAVSEAFF. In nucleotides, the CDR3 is TGTGCCAGCCAAGGCAGGGCCGTTTCTGAAGCTTTCTTT. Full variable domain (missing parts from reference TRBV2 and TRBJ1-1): EPEVTQTPSHQVTQMGQEVILRCVPISNHLYFYWYRQILGQKVEFLVSFYNNEISEKSEIFDDQFSVERPDGSNFTLKIRSTKLEDSAMYFCASQGRAVSEAFFGQGTRLTVV.